What follows are 28 T cell receptor beta chains derived from one specimen sequenced in a study of cytomegalovirus exposure and HLA in healthy donors. Researchers ran the PCR with 60 Vbeta and 13 Jbeta primers. Profiling relied on immunoSEQ multiplex PCR, and the TCRdb table lists in-frame clones only, not all of them. This table holds 85,000 to 100,000 clones, roughly 86% found once. The sample consisted of PBMCs. These receptors originate from a young man in good health and CMV-seropositive.

The chain combines TRBV2 with TRBJ2-1; D possibly corresponds to TRBD2 (6 bases). Trimming pared 2 bases from V and 1 base from J, leaving 9 bases between. CDR3 length: 15 amino acids. CDR1 is SNHLY and CDR2 is FYNNEI in the germline V gene. The CDR3, as DNA: TGTGCCAGCAGTGAAACGGGGAGGTCCTACAATGAGCAGTTCTTC. Its translation: CASSETGRSYNEQFF.

CDR3 bases: TGCGCCAGCAGCAAACCTGGGACAGCCGCCTACGAGCAGTACTTC. The encoded protein is CASSKPGTAAYEQYF. This chain uses TRBV5-1 with TRBJ2-7, with TRBD1 matching over 7 bases. CDR1 and CDR2 (germline): SGHRS, YFSETQ. The CDR3 consists of 15 residues. Trimming took 4 bases from V and 2 from J; bases not matched to a gene: 9.

This clone was seen once. The V and J genes are TRBV5-1 and TRBJ2-5; 13 bases fit TRBD2. Germline-derived CDR1 and CDR2 are SGHRS and YFSETQ. The CDR3 is 15 amino acids. J lost 5 bases, V lost 3 bases, and 4 bases had no gene match. The CDR3 coding sequence is TGCGCCAGCAGCTCTCAGGGACTAGCGGGGGAGACCCAGTACTTC. Its translation is CASSSQGLAGETQYF. Together with reference TRBV5-1 and TRBJ2-5, the CDR3 gives the full variable domain: KAGVTQTPRYLIKTRGQQVTLSCSPISGHRSVSWYQQTPGQGLQFLFEYFSETQRNKGNFPGRFSGRQFSNSRSEMNVSTLELGDSALYLCASSSQGLAGETQYFGPGTRLLVL.

There are a few counts of this clone. This chain uses TRBV6-1 with TRBJ1-1, with D possibly matching TRBD1 (5 bases). Trimming left V 3 bases short and J 1 base short, with 15 bases between. In germline, CDR1 is MNHNS, CDR2 SASEGT. The CDR3 is 16 residues long. CDR3 DNA: TGTGCCAGCAGTGACAGGGAGGGTTGGTCGAACACTGAAGCTTTCTTT. Its protein is CASSDREGWSNTEAFF.

V usage is TRBV27 and J usage is TRBJ2-7, with 7 positions matching TRBD1. Germline CDR1 and CDR2: MNHEY and SMNVEV (reference sequence). The CDR3 has 16 amino acids. After removal of 4 bases from V and 4 bases from J, the junction contained 13 bases not matched to a gene. The CDR3 is CASSSLGTALVYEQYF. CDR3 in DNA: TGTGCCAGCAGTTCCCTTGGGACAGCCTTAGTATACGAGCAGTACTTC.

The V and J genes are TRBV28 and TRBJ2-7; the match to TRBD2 covers 7 bases. Trimming took 10 bases from V and 2 from J; bases not matched to a gene: 11. In germline, CDR1 is MDHEN, CDR2 SYDVKM. The CDR3 contains 14 residues. The CDR3 DNA follows: TGTGCCACCAACCAGCTAGCGGTGCCCTACGAGCAGTACTTC. Protein product: CATNQLAVPYEQYF.

V and J are TRBV21-1 and TRBJ2-5; the D call in the table, TRBD1, was not verified against the DNA. TRBV21-1 is a pseudogene segment. The CDR3 totals 14 residues. In DNA, the CDR3 is TGTGCCAGCAGCAAGCATAGACAGCAAGAGACCCAGTACTTC. This codes for CASSKHRQQETQYF.

The rearrangement links TRBV5-1 to TRBJ2-2; tentative D call: TRBD1 (5 bases). V lost 0 bases to trimming and J lost 4 bases, with 13 bases between them. The CDR3 sequence is 16 residues long. In germline, CDR1 is SGHRS, CDR2 YFSETQ. This CDR3 is CASSLAAGSSTGELFF. The CDR3 coding sequence is TGCGCCAGCAGCTTGGCCGCAGGGTCCTCCACCGGGGAGCTGTTTTTT.

For this clone: This CDR3 is also generated by other DNA sequences in the sample. The genes are TRBV13 and TRBJ2-2, with TRBD2 matching 14 bases. V gave up 4 bases and J gave up 6 bases; unmatched junction bases: 10. Per germline, CDR1 PRHDT and CDR2 FYEKMQ (reference sequence). The CDR3 contains 18 residues. Written as DNA, the CDR3 is TGTGCCAGCAGCTCGGGACTAGCGGGAGCGAAGGTCCCCGGGGAGCTGTTTTTT. The encoded protein is CASSSGLAGAKVPGELFF.

The V call is TRBV27, the J call TRBJ2-6; TRBD1 agrees at 7 bases. Trimming cost V 6 bases and J 1 base; bases outside gene matches: 6. Germline V lookup: CDR1 MNHEY, CDR2 SMNVEV (reference sequence). There are 16 residues in the CDR3. CDR3 DNA: TGTGCCAGCAGGAACAGGGGTGAGTCTGGGGCCAACGTCCTGACTTTC. Translation: CASRNRGESGANVLTF. Full variable domain (outside the CDR3, taken from reference TRBV27 and TRBJ2-6): EAQVTQNPRYLITVTGKKLTVTCSQNMNHEYMSWYRQDPGLGLRQIYYSMNVEVTDKGDVPEGYKVSRKEKRNFPLILESPSPNQTSLYFCASRNRGESGANVLTFGAGSRLTVL.

The chain uses TRBV6-5 and TRBJ2-7, with 8 bases identical to TRBD1. The ends lost 2 bases at V and 2 bases at J; junction bases unmatched: 5. Per the germline V gene, CDR1 is MNHEY and CDR2 is SVGAGI. This CDR3 has 15 residues. As DNA, the CDR3 is TGTGCCAGCAGTTACAACGACAGGGGAACCTACGAGCAGTACTTC. Translated, it gives CASSYNDRGTYEQYF.

This clone was observed a few times. In DNA form, the CDR3 reads TGTGCCAGCAGTCCCCGACATCACTCTGGGGCCAACGTCCTGACTTTC. This codes for CASSPRHHSGANVLTF. The chain recombines TRBV6-4 with TRBJ2-6; no reliable D call. Germline CDR1 and CDR2: MRHNA and SNTAGT. Trimming stripped 5 bases from V and 0 bases from J, with 11 bases between. This CDR3 is built from 16 residues.

The J gene is TRBJ1-5, the V gene TRBV4-1, with TRBD1 matching 7 bases. Germline CDR1 MGHRA, CDR2 YSYEKL. V lost 3 bases to trimming and J lost 6 bases; unmatched junction nucleotides: 8. This CDR3 region has 15 residues. The CDR3 is CASSHLDRDAQPQHF. The CDR3 nucleotides are TGCGCCAGCAGCCACCTCGACAGGGACGCTCAGCCCCAGCATTTT.

The V gene is TRBV28, the J gene TRBJ1-5; the match to TRBD1 covers 9 bases. Per the germline V gene, CDR1 is MDHEN and CDR2 is SYDVKM. This CDR3 comprises 16 residues. With V trimmed by 10 bases and J by 0 bases, 10 bases remained unmatched. In DNA form, the CDR3 reads TGTGCCATCTGGGGCCGGACAGGGGCTAGCAATCAGCCCCAGCATTTT. The encoded protein is CAIWGRTGASNQPQHF.

This rearrangement joins TRBV4-2 to TRBJ2-3; 7 bases line up with TRBD1. Germline-derived CDR1 and CDR2 are LGHNA and YNFKEQ. The CDR3 contains 18 residues. With 1 base clipped from V and 2 bases from J, the junction kept 12 bases outside the gene matches. This CDR3 is CASSQATGTVSSTDTQYF. The CDR3 DNA reads as TGTGCCAGCAGCCAAGCGACCGGGACAGTGTCCTCCACAGATACGCAGTATTTT.

The V gene is TRBV30, the J gene TRBJ2-7; 7 bases are shared with TRBD2. Per the germline V gene, CDR1 is GTSNPN and CDR2 is SVGIG (reference sequence). The CDR3 runs 11 residues. Trimming removed 3 bases from V and 9 bases from J; junction bases left unmatched: 5. DNA for the CDR3: TGTGCCTGGAGCCGGGACTACTCGCAGTACTTC. Protein sequence: CAWSRDYSQYF. The full variable domain, with the rest looked up from reference TRBV30 and TRBJ2-7, is SQTIHQWPATLVQPVGSPLSLECTVEGTSNPNLYWYRQAAGRGLQLLFYSVGIGQISSEVPQNLSASRPQDRQFILSSKKLLLSDSGFYLCAWSRDYSQYFGPGTRLTVT.

In this sample, this clone turned up once. The chain's CDR3 is CSAGTDYGYTF. In DNA form, the CDR3 reads TGCAGCGCCGGGACAGACTATGGCTACACCTTC. The gene calls are TRBV29-1 and TRBJ1-2; 7 nucleotides line up with TRBD1. V lost 7 bases and J lost 3; bases outside the gene matches: 2. CDR1 SQVTM and CDR2 ANQGSEA come from the germline V gene. The length of the CDR3 is 11 residues.

A few counts support this clone. The genes are TRBV7-2 and TRBJ2-1; D possibly corresponds to TRBD1 (6 bases). The CDR3 is 16 amino acids. Trimming removed 0 bases at V and 0 bases at J, with 9 bases between. Germline lookup yields CDR1 SGHTA and CDR2 FQGNSA. As DNA, the CDR3 is TGTGCCAGCAGCTTAGCTGGGACACGCTCCTACAATGAGCAGTTCTTC. Protein: CASSLAGTRSYNEQFF.

The chain recombines TRBV29-1 with TRBJ2-3, with D unresolved. The CDR3 consists of 12 residues. Trimming removed 7 bases at V and 1 base at J, with 9 bases between. CDR1 and CDR2 (germline): SQVTM, ANQGSEA. This CDR3 is CSAIDGTDTQYF. The CDR3 bases are TGCAGCGCAATAGATGGCACAGATACGCAGTATTTT.

V gene TRBV18 combines with J gene TRBJ1-3; D is possibly TRBD1 (5 bases). This CDR3 comprises 15 residues. Trimming took 4 bases from V and 0 from J, leaving 10 bases between them. Looked up from germline, CDR1 is KGHSH and CDR2 is LQKENI. The CDR3 is CASSRTHDSGNTIYF. The CDR3 nucleotides read TGTGCCAGCTCACGGACACACGACTCTGGAAACACCATATATTTT.

This clone was found a few times. The V and J genes are TRBV5-1 and TRBJ2-6; weak D call: TRBD2 (6 bases). Trimming left V 4 bases short and J 0 bases short, with 11 bases between. Germline assignment: CDR1 SGHRS and CDR2 YFSETQ. The CDR3 loop spans 16 amino acids. The CDR3 loop reads CASSEGLYSGANVLTF. DNA of the CDR3: TGCGCCAGCAGCGAGGGACTGTACTCTGGGGCCAACGTCCTGACTTTC.

This sequence joins TRBV5-1 and TRBJ2-5; 7 bases are shared with TRBD1. The CDR3 length is 14 residues. Unmatched junction bases numbered 7, after V lost 4 bases and J lost 4 bases. Germline V gene data show CDR1 as SGHRS and CDR2 as YFSETQ. In DNA form, the CDR3 reads TGCGCCAGCAGCGGAGGACAGGATTCAGAGACCCAGTACTTC. Translation: CASSGGQDSETQYF.

Written as DNA, the CDR3 is TGTGCCAGCAGTACTAGACGGGACAGGGGGAAGACCCAGTACTTC. Translated: CASSTRRDRGKTQYF. The chain is built from TRBV6-5 and TRBJ2-5, with 11 positions matching TRBD1. J gave up 6 bases and V 5 bases, and 8 bases lay outside the gene matches. The CDR3 runs 15 residues. The germline V gene has CDR1 MNHEY and CDR2 SVGAGI.

In its sample, this clone was seen a few times. This rearrangement joins TRBV7-9 to TRBJ1-4; 8 bases are a match to TRBD1. Germline CDR1 and CDR2: SEHNR and FQNEAQ (reference sequence). The CDR3 covers 15 residues. Germline trimming cut 5 bases from V and 8 bases from J; bases unmatched to any gene: 10. DNA for the CDR3: TGTGCCAGCAGCGGGGGGACAGGTGGAAGGGAAAAACTGTTTTTT. Translated, it gives CASSGGTGGREKLFF.

The V and J genes are TRBV19 and TRBJ1-2; D is undetermined. V was pared by 4 bases and J by 3 bases, with 18 bases between. Germline V gives CDR1 LNHDA, CDR2 SQIVND (reference sequence). The length of the CDR3 is 16 residues. The CDR3 nucleotides read TGTGCCAGTAGTACCCAAACCGTCGGGAGGGACTATGGCTACACCTTC. Protein sequence: CASSTQTVGRDYGYTF.

CDR3 sequence reads: CSVAGGDNYEQYF. The CDR3 DNA is TGCAGCGTTGCGGGAGGAGACAACTACGAGCAGTACTTC. This rearrangement joins TRBV29-1 to TRBJ2-7, with 7 positions matching TRBD2. V was clipped by 4 bases and J by 3 bases; unmatched bases: 6. This CDR3 comprises 13 residues. Germline V gene lookup returns CDR1 SQVTM and CDR2 ANQGSEA.

V gene TRBV29-1 combines with J gene TRBJ2-5; 9 bases map to TRBD2. Germline trimming cut 4 bases from V and 4 bases from J; bases unmatched to any gene: 7. Per germline, CDR1 SQVTM and CDR2 ANQGSEA. CDR3 length equals 14 residues. The CDR3 reads CSVGVAGVAETQYF. CDR3 DNA sequence: TGCAGCGTTGGGGTAGCGGGAGTGGCAGAGACCCAGTACTTC.

V is TRBV27 and J is TRBJ2-7, with D hard to call. The CDR3 sequence is 13 residues long. V dropped 3 bases and J dropped 2 bases, with 8 bases sitting between them. Germline CDR1 is MNHEY and CDR2 is SMNVEV (reference sequence). CDR3 sequence (DNA): TGTGCCAGCAGTTTTGGCCCGACCTACGAGCAGTACTTC. This codes for CASSFGPTYEQYF.